This TCR beta chain was sequenced for a study of blood T cell repertoires in COVID-19. About the research overall: Sample material is recorded as cDNA or gDNA derived from T cells, B-cell-depleted T cells, or PBMCs.

Adults between about 18 and 95 years of age took part from 20 to 25 US areas. The V and J ends lost 6 bases and 5 bases respectively, with 12 bases between them. The CDR3 runs 13 residues. Germline V CDR1 and CDR2: MNHEY, SVGAGI. As processed by the authors: From reference gene primer amplification, estimates of nucleated cell counts were derived. Only in-frame clones appear in the TCRdb table, and some are missing; sequencing was by immunoSEQ multiplex PCR. D and trimming were read from the DNA, whereas the V and J calls and clone size are those reported in that table. The profile shows about 150,000 clones, 86% of them singletons.

The chain recombines TRBV6-5 with TRBJ2-3; D may be TRBD2 (5 bases). The source material was PBMCs or T cells enriched from blood (not recorded which). The sequence came from a man in his forties or fifties who had recovered from COVID-19. CDR3 sequence (DNA): TGTGCCAGCAGCTCGGGAAGGGTAGATACGCAGTATTTT. It codes for CASSSGRVDTQYF.